This T cell receptor beta chain came from a study of shared clonotypes between healthy human individuals. Per germline, CDR1 PRHDT and CDR2 FYEKMQ (reference sequence). Trimming stripped 4 bases from V and 2 bases from J, with 13 bases between. CDR3 length equals 15 residues. The assay was immunoSEQ multiplex PCR, and TCRdb's table has in-frame clones only and misses some. The sample has about 330,000 clones; under 80% are singletons. The source is a young man in good health. The chain employs TRBV13 and TRBJ2-3, with D unclear. The specimen was memory CD4+ T cells sorted from blood. As for subset: CD45RA-negative fraction. The DNA of the CDR3 is TGTGCCAGCAGCTCAGCCGCTAGGTACACAGATACGCAGTATTTT. It translates to CASSSAARYTDTQYF.